These 27 T cell receptor beta chains came from one sample sequenced in a study of cytomegalovirus exposure and HLA in healthy donors. PCR amplification relied on 60 Vbeta primers (plus 13 Jbeta primers). Produced via immunoSEQ multiplex PCR; TCRdb's table is partial and in-frame only. The sample holds some 65,000 clones, 70% to 80% seen once. Sequenced sample: PBMCs. The receptor source for this set is a girl aged 5-17 years in good health and CMV-seropositive.

This chain connects TRBV30 to TRBJ1-5; perhaps TRBD1 as D (6 bases). Germline V gene lookup returns CDR1 GTSNPN and CDR2 SVGIG (reference sequence). The V gene lost 2 bases and the J gene lost 4 bases, with 9 bases spanning the gap. This CDR3 has 13 residues. CDR3 sequence: CAWSWDTNQPQHF. For the CDR3, the DNA is TGTGCCTGGAGTTGGGACACTAATCAGCCCCAGCATTTT. Complete variable domain (other parts from reference TRBV30 and TRBJ1-5): SQTIHQWPATLVQPVGSPLSLECTVEGTSNPNLYWYRQAAGRGLQLLFYSVGIGQISSEVPQNLSASRPQDRQFILSSKKLLLSDSGFYLCAWSWDTNQPQHFGDGTRLSIL.

This clone has only a few counts. The CDR3 nucleotides are TGTGCCAGCAGCTTGATCCCCAACGATCGGGATTATATTGGCACTGAAGCTTTCTTT. It specifies CASSLIPNDRDYIGTEAFF. The V call is TRBV5-6, the J call TRBJ1-1; D gene uncertain. Germline CDR1 SGHDT, CDR2 YYEEEE. V was clipped by 1 base and J by 4 bases, with 26 bases between them. The CDR3 consists of 19 residues. Supplemented by reference TRBV5-6 and TRBJ1-1, the full variable domain reads DAGVTQSPTHLIKTRGQQVTLRCSPKSGHDTVSWYQQALGQGPQFIFQYYEEEERQRGNFPDRFSGHQFPNYSSELNVNALLLGDSALYLCASSLIPNDRDYIGTEAFFGQGTRLTVV.

The chain carries TRBV2 and TRBJ1-4, with 10 bases that match TRBD1. Germline V gene data show CDR1 as SNHLY and CDR2 as FYNNEI. The CDR3 extends over 14 amino acids. The trim removed 6 bases at V and 3 bases at J, leaving 1 base unmatched. This CDR3 reads CASSGQGANEKLFF. The DNA for the CDR3 is TGTGCCAGCAGCGGACAGGGGGCTAATGAAAAACTGTTTTTT.

The CDR3 DNA is TGTGCCAGCTCACCCCAGGGAAACTCTGGAAACACCATATATTTT. Translating it yields CASSPQGNSGNTIYF. This chain links TRBV18 with TRBJ1-3, with a possible D match to TRBD1 (5 bases). The germline CDR1 and CDR2 sequences are KGHSH and LQKENI. CDR3 length: 15 amino acids. The V end lost 3 bases, the J end lost 0 bases, and 9 bases lay between the germline ends.

The chain is built from TRBV5-1 and TRBJ2-5, with D possibly TRBD1 on 5 matching bases. The CDR3 sequence is 15 residues long. The germline V gene encodes CDR1 SGHRS and CDR2 YFSETQ. Trimming pared 2 bases from V and 1 base from J, leaving 12 bases between. CDR3 sequence reads: CASSFQGPSQETQYF. The DNA for the CDR3 is TGCGCCAGCAGCTTCCAGGGTCCTTCCCAAGAGACCCAGTACTTC.

The V gene is TRBV7-2, the J gene TRBJ2-3, with 7 bases lining up with TRBD2. CDR3 length: 14 amino acids. The J segment lost 4 bases and the V segment lost 2 bases, leaving 3 bases of the junction unmatched. Germline CDR1 is SGHTA and CDR2 is FQGNSA. CDR3 nucleotides: TGTGCCAGCAGCTTACTGGCGGGGGCAGATACGCAGTATTTT. It codes for CASSLLAGADTQYF.

This clone appeared once. J is TRBJ1-2 and V is TRBV7-9; the match to TRBD1 covers 8 bases. V trimming: 5 bases; J trimming: 8 bases; junction bases outside the gene matches: 10. Germline-derived CDR1 and CDR2 are SEHNR and FQNEAQ (reference sequence). The CDR3 covers 14 residues. CDR3 residues: CASSPTDRDFGYTF. Here the CDR3 DNA reads TGTGCCAGCAGCCCGACGGACAGGGACTTCGGCTACACCTTC.

The chain is built from TRBV4-1 and TRBJ1-1; D possibly corresponds to TRBD1 (5 bases). The V gene lost 1 base and the J gene lost 0 bases, with 15 bases spanning the gap. CDR3 length: 17 residues. Germline CDR1 reads MGHRA; CDR2 reads YSYEKL. The CDR3 loop reads CASSQGALREMNTEAFF. CDR3 DNA sequence: TGCGCCAGCAGCCAAGGGGCTCTCAGGGAAATGAACACTGAAGCTTTCTTT.

The V call is TRBV10-3, the J call TRBJ2-3, with D perhaps matching TRBD2 (7 bases). The germline gives CDR1 ENHRY, CDR2 SYGVKD. The CDR3 length is 15 residues. V was clipped by 9 bases and J by 4 bases, with 20 bases between them. CDR3 DNA sequence: TGTGCCATTACAGAGGGGGGAGGGCCAGCAGATACGCAGTATTTT. Protein sequence: CAITEGGGPADTQYF.

The rearrangement links TRBV28 to TRBJ2-6; D is unresolved. CDR1 and CDR2 (germline): MDHEN, SYDVKM. The CDR3 contains 13 residues. Trimming shortened V by 7 bases and J by 1 base, and 5 bases separated the two germline ends. The CDR3 loop is CASTPSGANVLTF. CDR3 nucleotides: TGTGCCAGCACCCCGTCTGGGGCCAACGTCCTGACTTTC. Full variable domain (missing parts from reference TRBV28 and TRBJ2-6): DVKVTQSSRYLVKRTGEKVFLECVQDMDHENMFWYRQDPGLGLRLIYFSYDVKMKEKGDIPEGYSVSREKKERFSLILESASTNQTSMYLCASTPSGANVLTFGAGSRLTVL.

Only a few counts were recorded for this clone. The V call is TRBV30, the J call TRBJ1-4; TRBD1 might be the D (6 bases). Trimming stripped 0 bases from V and 6 bases from J, with 8 bases between. The CDR3 covers 13 residues. CDR1 is GTSNPN and CDR2 is SVGIG in the germline V gene (reference sequence). CDR3 bases: TGTGCCTGGAGTGTAGGGGGAGATGAAAAACTGTTTTTT. Amino acid sequence: CAWSVGGDEKLFF.

This clone was counted only a few times. The V call is TRBV4-1, the J call TRBJ1-1; D ambiguous. Germline values: CDR1 MGHRA, CDR2 YSYEKL. CDR3 length: 12 amino acids. The ends were cut back, 2 bases at V and 4 bases at J, with 5 bases in the middle. For the CDR3, the DNA is TGCGCCAGCAGCCAACCTAGCACTGAAGCTTTCTTT. This gives the protein CASSQPSTEAFF.

The chain is built from TRBV28 and TRBJ1-1, with D hard to call. The CDR3 contains 15 residues. The germline V gene has CDR1 MDHEN and CDR2 SYDVKM. Trimming took off 5 bases at V and 1 base at J, with 14 bases between the two ends. The DNA for the CDR3 is TGTGCCAGCAGTCCGGGGTTTGGGGAGAACACTGAAGCTTTCTTT. It is translated as CASSPGFGENTEAFF.

This sequence joins TRBV6-1 and TRBJ1-5; 7 nucleotides align to TRBD1. V was clipped by 3 bases and J by 5 bases; unmatched bases: 10. This CDR3 spans 16 amino acids. Germline CDR1 is MNHNS and CDR2 is SASEGT. CDR3 bases: TGTGCCAGCAGTGATATAGTCAGGGGGGTTTATCAGCCCCAGCATTTT. This encodes CASSDIVRGVYQPQHF.

The V call is TRBV30, the J call TRBJ2-1; a possible D gene is TRBD1 (6 bases). The CDR3 consists of 15 residues. Germline CDR1 GTSNPN, CDR2 SVGIG (reference sequence). V was clipped by 3 bases and J by 8 bases, with 20 bases between them. The CDR3 DNA reads as TGTGCCTGGAGCAATGGAGTTGGGGGCAGCGATGAGCAGTTCTTC. Protein sequence: CAWSNGVGGSDEQFF. Looking up the rest from reference TRBV30 and TRBJ2-1 gives the full variable domain: SQTIHQWPATLVQPVGSPLSLECTVEGTSNPNLYWYRQAAGRGLQLLFYSVGIGQISSEVPQNLSASRPQDRQFILSSKKLLLSDSGFYLCAWSNGVGGSDEQFFGPGTRLTVL.

The chain uses TRBV28 and TRBJ2-1; TRBD2 aligns across 8 bases. Germline trimming cut 6 bases from V and 5 bases from J; bases unmatched to any gene: 9. This CDR3 has 15 residues. Germline assignment: CDR1 MDHEN and CDR2 SYDVKM. As DNA, the CDR3 is TGTGCCAGCAGACCCCCGACTAGCGAGGACAATGAGCAGTTCTTC. This sequence encodes CASRPPTSEDNEQFF.

The V call is TRBV7-9, the J call TRBJ2-7; TRBD1 agrees at 9 bases. Germline V lookup: CDR1 SEHNR, CDR2 FQNEAQ (reference sequence). Germline trimming cut 4 bases from V and 7 bases from J; bases unmatched to any gene: 8. The CDR3 is 14 residues long. CDR3 bases: TGTGCCAGCAGCTCGGGACAGGGTAGGATGGAGCAGTACTTC. Protein product: CASSSGQGRMEQYF.

This chain connects TRBV30 to TRBJ2-2, with a possible D match to TRBD1 (5 bases). Germline V gene sequence: CDR1 GTSNPN, CDR2 SVGIG (reference sequence). The V end was cut by 5 bases, the J end by 1 base, with 5 bases between. The CDR3 has 12 amino acids. Here the CDR3 reads CAWDRNTGELFF. CDR3 nucleotide sequence: TGTGCCTGGGACAGGAACACCGGGGAGCTGTTTTTT. Full variable domain (outside the CDR3, taken from reference TRBV30 and TRBJ2-2): SQTIHQWPATLVQPVGSPLSLECTVEGTSNPNLYWYRQAAGRGLQLLFYSVGIGQISSEVPQNLSASRPQDRQFILSSKKLLLSDSGFYLCAWDRNTGELFFGEGSRLTVL.

The chain uses TRBV5-4 and TRBJ2-7; 13 bases align to TRBD2. The CDR3 has 15 amino acids. Germline loops: CDR1 SGHNT, CDR2 YYREEE (reference sequence). J gave up 3 bases and V 5 bases, and 5 bases lay outside the gene matches. CDR3 residues: CASSRTSGSVYEQYF. The CDR3 coding sequence is TGTGCCAGCAGTCGGACTAGCGGGAGTGTCTACGAGCAGTACTTC.

This chain uses TRBV6-5 with TRBJ2-5; TRBD2 is a possible D gene (7 bases). The CDR3 contains 15 residues. V gave up 8 bases and J gave up 9 bases, with 25 bases separating them. In germline, CDR1 is MNHEY, CDR2 SVGAGI. CDR3 protein: CASRPPGGRSGSQYF. The CDR3 region has the DNA TGTGCCAGCCGTCCCCCGGGGGGCCGTTCGGGGTCCCAGTACTTC.

In its sample, this clone was seen a few times. The CDR3 DNA sequence: TGTGCCAGCAGCTCCTCCATTGACAGGGGGGAAAAACTGTTTTTT. Its translation: CASSSSIDRGEKLFF. This chain uses TRBV7-8 with TRBJ1-4; 9 bases fit TRBD1. The CDR3 consists of 15 residues. J gave up 8 bases and V 4 bases, and 8 bases lay outside the gene matches. In germline, CDR1 is SGHVS, CDR2 FQNEAQ.

This clone appeared a few times. The chain is built from TRBV19 and TRBJ1-1; D unresolved. Trimming stripped 3 bases from V and 3 bases from J, with 8 bases between. Germline V gene data show CDR1 as LNHDA and CDR2 as SQIVND (reference sequence). The CDR3 spans 13 residues. The DNA for the CDR3 is TGTGCCAGTAGTATGAGGAAGGACACTGAAGCTTTCTTT. Translation: CASSMRKDTEAFF.

The CDR3 region is CASSPKPGGRFSGANVLTF. The CDR3 DNA reads TGCGCCAGCAGCCCCAAACCAGGGGGCCGCTTCTCTGGGGCCAACGTCCTGACTTTC. The genes are TRBV4-3 and TRBJ2-6, with 8 bases aligning to TRBD1. Germline V CDR1 and CDR2: LGHNA, YSLEER. This CDR3 has 19 amino acids. Trimming removed 4 bases from V and 0 bases from J; junction bases left unmatched: 11.

This chain uses TRBV30 with TRBJ2-7, with a tentative D call TRBD2 (6 bases). The CDR3 extends over 13 amino acids. Germline values: CDR1 GTSNPN, CDR2 SVGIG (reference sequence). V was trimmed by 8 bases and J by 0 bases, leaving 14 bases between them. CDR3 protein: CAGGTLPSYEQYF. The CDR3, as DNA: TGTGCCGGGGGGACTTTACCCTCCTACGAGCAGTACTTC.

This sequence joins TRBV7-9 and TRBJ1-5; 7 bases agree with TRBD1. CDR3 length equals 18 residues. V was pared by 5 bases and J by 7 bases, with 20 bases of the junction left unmatched. Germline CDR1 is SEHNR and CDR2 is FQNEAQ (reference sequence). CDR3 DNA: TGTGCCAGCAGCCCACTCATAGGACAGGCGCGGATCAGGCAGCCCCAGCATTTT. This sequence encodes CASSPLIGQARIRQPQHF.

This clone was seen only once. The chain carries TRBV19 and TRBJ1-5; no firm D call. Germline CDR1 and CDR2: LNHDA and SQIVND (reference sequence). The CDR3 contains 12 residues. The V gene lost 0 bases and the J gene lost 12 bases, with 9 bases spanning the gap. The DNA of the CDR3 is TGTGCCAGTAGTATAGATCTGCGGAGCCAGCATTTT. It encodes CASSIDLRSQHF.

The chain couples TRBV7-2 to TRBJ2-1, with D perhaps matching TRBD1 (6 bases). From germline, CDR1 is SGHTA and CDR2 FQGNSA. The V end lost 5 bases, the J end lost 4 bases, and 21 bases lay between the germline ends. The CDR3 length is 17 residues. CDR3 DNA sequence: TGTGCCAGCAGCCCGTCCAGGACAGTCCGTTATTACAATGAGCAGTTCTTC. Residues: CASSPSRTVRYYNEQFF.